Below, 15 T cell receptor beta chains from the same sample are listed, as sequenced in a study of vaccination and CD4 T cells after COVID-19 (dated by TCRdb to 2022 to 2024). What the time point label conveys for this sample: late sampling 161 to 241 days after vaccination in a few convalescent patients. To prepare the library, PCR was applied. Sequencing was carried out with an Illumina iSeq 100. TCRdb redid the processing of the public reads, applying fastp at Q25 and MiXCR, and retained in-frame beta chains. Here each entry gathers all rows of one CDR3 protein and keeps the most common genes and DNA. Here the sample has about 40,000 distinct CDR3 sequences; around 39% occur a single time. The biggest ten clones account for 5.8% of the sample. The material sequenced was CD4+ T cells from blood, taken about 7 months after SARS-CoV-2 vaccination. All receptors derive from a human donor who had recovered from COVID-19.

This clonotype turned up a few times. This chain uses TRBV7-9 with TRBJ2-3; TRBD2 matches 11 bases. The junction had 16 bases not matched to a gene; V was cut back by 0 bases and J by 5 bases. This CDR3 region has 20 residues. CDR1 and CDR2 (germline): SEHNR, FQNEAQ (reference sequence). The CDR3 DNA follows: TGTGCCAGCAGCTTAGCGGCAGGGTGGTGGCTAGCGGGAGGCCGAGATACGCAGTATTTT. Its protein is CASSLAAGWWLAGGRDTQYF.

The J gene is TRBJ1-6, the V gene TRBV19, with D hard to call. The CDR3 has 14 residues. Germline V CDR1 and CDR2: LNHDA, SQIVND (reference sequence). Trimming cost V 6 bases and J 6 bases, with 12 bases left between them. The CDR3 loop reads CASRTTGANSPLHF. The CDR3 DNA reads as TGTGCCAGTAGGACGACGGGAGCTAATTCACCCCTCCACTTT.

Here the CDR3 DNA reads TGCAGTGCTAGAGGGTCCTCAGACTACGAGCAGTACTTC. Translation gives CSARGSSDYEQYF. The chain has TRBV20-1 and TRBJ2-7; D gene ambiguous. The CDR3 loop spans 13 amino acids. V gave up 1 base and J gave up 3 bases, with 10 bases separating them. In germline, CDR1 is DFQATT, CDR2 SNEGSKA (reference sequence).

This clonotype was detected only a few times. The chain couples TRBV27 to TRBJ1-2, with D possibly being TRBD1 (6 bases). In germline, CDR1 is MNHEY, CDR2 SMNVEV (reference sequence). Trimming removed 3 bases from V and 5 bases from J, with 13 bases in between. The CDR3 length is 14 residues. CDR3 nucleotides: TGTGCCAGCAGTTTCCGTTGGACAGATTATGGCTACACCTTC. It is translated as CASSFRWTDYGYTF.

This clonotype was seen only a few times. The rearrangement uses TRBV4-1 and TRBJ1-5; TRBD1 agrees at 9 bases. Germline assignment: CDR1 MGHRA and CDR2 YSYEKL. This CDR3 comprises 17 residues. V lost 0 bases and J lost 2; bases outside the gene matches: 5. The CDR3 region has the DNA TGCGCCAGCAGCCAAGAGGTTAGACAGGGGGGCAATCAGCCCCAGCATTTT. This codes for CASSQEVRQGGNQPQHF.

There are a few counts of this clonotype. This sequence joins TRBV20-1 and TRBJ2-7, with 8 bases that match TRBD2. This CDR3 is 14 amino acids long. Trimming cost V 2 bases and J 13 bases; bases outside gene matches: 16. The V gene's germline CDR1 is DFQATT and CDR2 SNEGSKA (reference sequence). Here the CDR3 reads CSARPRERGRLGYF. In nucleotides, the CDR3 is TGCAGTGCTAGACCCAGGGAGCGCGGGAGGCTCGGCTACTTC.

The CDR3 DNA sequence: TGTGCCAGCAGGTTCCTCCTAGCGGGAGGGCCTGGTGAGCAGTTCTTC. Its protein product is CASRFLLAGGPGEQFF. This chain connects TRBV27 to TRBJ2-1, with 12 bases aligning to TRBD2. This CDR3 region has 16 residues. CDR1 and CDR2 from the germline V gene are MNHEY and SMNVEV (reference sequence). The V gene end was trimmed by 6 bases and the J gene end by 9 bases; junction bases not matched to a gene: 12.

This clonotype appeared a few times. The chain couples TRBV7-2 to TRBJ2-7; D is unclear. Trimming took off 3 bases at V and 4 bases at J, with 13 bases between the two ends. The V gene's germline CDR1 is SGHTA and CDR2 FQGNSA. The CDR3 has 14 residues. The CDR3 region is CASSFPRGSYEQYF. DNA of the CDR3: TGTGCCAGCAGCTTTCCTCGCGGAAGTTACGAGCAGTACTTC.

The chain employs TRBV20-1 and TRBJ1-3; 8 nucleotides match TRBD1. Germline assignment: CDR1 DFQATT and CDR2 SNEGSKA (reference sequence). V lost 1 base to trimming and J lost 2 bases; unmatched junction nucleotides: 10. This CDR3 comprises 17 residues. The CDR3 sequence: CSARGPVRGPTGNTIYF. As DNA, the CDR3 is TGCAGTGCTAGAGGCCCCGTCAGGGGGCCCACTGGAAACACCATATATTTT.

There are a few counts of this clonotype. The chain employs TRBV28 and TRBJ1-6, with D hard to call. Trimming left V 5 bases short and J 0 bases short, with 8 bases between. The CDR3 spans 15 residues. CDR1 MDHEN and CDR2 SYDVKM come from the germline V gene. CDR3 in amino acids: CASSPLRSYNSPLHF. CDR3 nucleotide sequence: TGTGCCAGCAGTCCCCTCCGCTCCTATAATTCACCCCTCCACTTT.

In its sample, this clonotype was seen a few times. CDR3 loop: CASSFWVGETQYF. The CDR3 DNA sequence: TGTGCCAGCAGTTTCTGGGTCGGAGAGACCCAGTACTTC. The chain joins TRBV12-3 or TRBV12-4 to TRBJ2-5; D is undetermined. This CDR3 has 13 amino acids. V was trimmed by 3 bases and J by 4 bases, leaving 9 bases between them.

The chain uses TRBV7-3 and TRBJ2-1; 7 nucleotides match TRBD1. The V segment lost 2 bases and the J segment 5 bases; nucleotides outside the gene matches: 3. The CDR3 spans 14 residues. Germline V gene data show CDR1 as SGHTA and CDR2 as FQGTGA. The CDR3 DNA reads TGTGCCAGCAGCTTACGGGGACAGAACAATGAGCAGTTCTTC. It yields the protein CASSLRGQNNEQFF.

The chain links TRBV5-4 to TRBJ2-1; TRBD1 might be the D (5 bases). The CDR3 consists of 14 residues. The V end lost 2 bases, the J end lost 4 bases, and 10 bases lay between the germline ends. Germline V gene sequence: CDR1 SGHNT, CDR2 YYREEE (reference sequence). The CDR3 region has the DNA TGTGCCAGCAGCTTTAGACAGAGTTACAATGAGCAGTTCTTC. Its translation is CASSFRQSYNEQFF.

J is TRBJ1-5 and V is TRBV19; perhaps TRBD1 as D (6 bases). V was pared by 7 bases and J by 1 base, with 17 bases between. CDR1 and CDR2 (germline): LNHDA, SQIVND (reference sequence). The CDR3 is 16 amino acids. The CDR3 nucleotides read TGTGCCAGTAAAGAAGTCAGGACAGAAAGCAATCAGCCCCAGCATTTT. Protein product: CASKEVRTESNQPQHF.

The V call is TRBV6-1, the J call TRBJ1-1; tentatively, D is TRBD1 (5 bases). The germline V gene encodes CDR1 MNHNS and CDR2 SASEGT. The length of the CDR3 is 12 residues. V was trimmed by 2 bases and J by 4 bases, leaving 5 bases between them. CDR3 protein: CASSEQGTEAFF. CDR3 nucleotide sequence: TGTGCCAGCAGTGAACAGGGCACTGAAGCTTTCTTT.